A selection of T cell receptor beta chains follows, all from one sample in a study of cytomegalovirus exposure and HLA in healthy donors. Only in-frame clones appear in the TCRdb table, and some are missing; sequencing was by immunoSEQ multiplex PCR. The sample has some 70,000 clones; roughly four fifths are singletons. Input material: PBMCs. These TCRs come from a man between 18 and 35 years old in good health and CMV-seronegative. The CDR3 runs from the conserved cysteine through the conserved F or W. Each record gives: V gene, J gene, D gene, clone size, CDR3 DNA, CDR3 protein. D genes are given only for firm matches. Where a row states a size, it is once, few, many or the class of an expanded clone; other rows omit it.

TRBV4-3,TRBJ1-2,TRBD1,-,TGCGCCAGCAGCCAAGATTTTACAGGGGGCCTTGGCTACACCTTC,CASSQDFTGGLGYTF
TRBV9,TRBJ2-1,-,-,TGTGCCAGCAGCGTAGGCGGCAGCCACTACTCCTACAATGAGCAGTTCTTC,CASSVGGSHYSYNEQFF
TRBV28,TRBJ1-1,-,few,TGTGCCAGCGAAGCCCCGGGGACTGAAGCTTTCTTT,CASEAPGTEAFF
TRBV27,TRBJ2-2,-,-,TGTGCCAGCAGTTTTTGGGGCCCGAACACCGGGGAGCTGTTTTTT,CASSFWGPNTGELFF
TRBV4-2,TRBJ1-5,-,once,TGTGCCAGCAGCCAAGAAAGAGGGTTCAATCAGCCCCAGCATTTT,CASSQERGFNQPQHF
TRBV7-8,TRBJ1-4,TRBD1,-,TGTGCCAGCAGGCCGGGACAGGGGGTTGCTAATGAAAAACTGTTTTTT,CASRPGQGVANEKLFF
TRBV27,TRBJ2-7,-,-,TGTGCCAGCAGGAGGCTGGAGCAGTACTTC,CASRRLEQYF
TRBV29-1,TRBJ1-2,-,-,TGCAGCGTTGCAGGAATCGGCTACACCTTC,CSVAGIGYTF
TRBV6-1,TRBJ2-1,TRBD2,-,TGTGCCAGCAGTGTGACTAGCGGGTTTTGGTTCTTC,CASSVTSGFWFF
TRBV10-3,TRBJ2-7,TRBD1,-,TGTGCCAGTCAGGGGGCGGAGGGCTACGAGCAGTACTTC,CASQGAEGYEQYF
TRBV25-1,TRBJ2-1,TRBD1,-,TGTGCCAGCAGCGATGACAGGGGGCGGAATGAGCAGTTCTTC,CASSDDRGRNEQFF
TRBV4-2,TRBJ1-1,TRBD1,-,TGTGCCAGCAGCAATACCGGGACAGCCCGGAACACTGAAGCTTTCTTT,CASSNTGTARNTEAFF
TRBV5-1,TRBJ2-2,TRBD1,-,TGCGCCAGCGGAAGACAGGGGGAAACCGGGGAGCTGTTTTTT,CASGRQGETGELFF
TRBV28,TRBJ1-4,-,-,TGTGCCAGCAGTACACGATTGGGGCTAGAAAAACTGTTTTTT,CASSTRLGLEKLFF
TRBV4-2,TRBJ1-2,-,few,TGTGCCAGCAGCCAAGAAGAGGACTATGGCTACACCTTC,CASSQEEDYGYTF
TRBV6-4,TRBJ2-2,TRBD1,-,TGTGCCAGCAGAGTTCAGGGGGACACCGGGGAGCTGTTTTTT,CASRVQGDTGELFF
TRBV28,TRBJ1-1,-,-,TGTGCCAGCAGTTCTGGGGATCGGGGAGAATCTGAAGCTTTCTTT,CASSSGDRGESEAFF
TRBV18,TRBJ2-7,-,-,TGTGCCAGCTCACCAGTCCCATACGGGGTCGAGCAGTACTTC,CASSPVPYGVEQYF
TRBV7-6,TRBJ1-2,-,once,TGTGCCAGCAGCTTAGTGGGGGAGGCCTATGGCTACACCTTC,CASSLVGEAYGYTF
TRBV6-1,TRBJ2-7,-,-,TGTGCCAGCAGTGGGGGCGAGGACAGCTTCTCCTACGAGCAGTACTTC,CASSGGEDSFSYEQYF
TRBV2,TRBJ2-5,TRBD2,few,TGTGCCAGCAGTGAATGGGGAGCGGGAGGGCCAAAGACCCAGTACTTC,CASSEWGAGGPKTQYF
TRBV13,TRBJ2-7,-,-,TGTGCCAGCAGCGGAACTAGCTCCTACGAGCAGTACTTC,CASSGTSSYEQYF
TRBV6-1,TRBJ1-4,TRBD1,-,TGTGCCAGCAGCCGACAGGGGAGAACTAATGAAAAACTGTTTTTT,CASSRQGRTNEKLFF
TRBV5-1,TRBJ2-7,TRBD2,-,TGCGCCAGCAGCACCGGGGGGGTCTACGAGCAGTACTTC,CASSTGGVYEQYF
TRBV7-3,TRBJ1-2,TRBD1,-,TGTGCCAGCAGCCCCCAAGGACAGGGGCAGGGTGACTATGGCTACACCTTC,CASSPQGQGQGDYGYTF
TRBV27,TRBJ1-3,-,once,TGTGCCAGCAGTTCTCTGACAGACTTCTCTGGAAACACCATATATTTT,CASSSLTDFSGNTIYF
TRBV7-6,TRBJ2-2,-,-,TGTGCCAGCAGCTCAGCGTTCCAGGGCTACACCGGGGAGCTGTTTTTT,CASSSAFQGYTGELFF
TRBV7-9,TRBJ2-5,-,-,TGTGCCAGCAGCCACCTTAGTGTGGTACTGGAGACCCAGTACTTC,CASSHLSVVLETQYF
TRBV6-1,TRBJ1-4,-,-,TGTGCCAGCAGTGAATCGAGCTCCAAACTGTTTTTT,CASSESSSKLFF
TRBV9,TRBJ2-1,TRBD2,-,TGTGCCAGCAGCGAACTTAACGGGAGGGGATGGGATGAGCAGTTCTTC,CASSELNGRGWDEQFF
TRBV4-3,TRBJ2-5,-,-,TGCGCCAGCAGCTTGCGGGATAAAGAGACCCAGTACTTC,CASSLRDKETQYF
TRBV9,TRBJ1-2,-,-,TGTGCCAGCAGCGCCACAACAGCTCATGGCTACACCTTC,CASSATTAHGYTF
TRBV28,TRBJ2-7,TRBD1,few,TGTGCCAGCAGTACCATCGGGACAGGAACCTACGAGCAGTACTTC,CASSTIGTGTYEQYF
TRBV28,TRBJ2-6,-,-,TGTGCCAGCAGTTTTGCAGGGCTGGGGGCCAACGTCCTGACTTTC,CASSFAGLGANVLTF
TRBV7-3,TRBJ2-7,TRBD2,-,TGTGCCAGCAGCCGATCTAGCGGGAGTAGCTCCTACGAGCAGTACTTC,CASSRSSGSSSYEQYF
TRBV28,TRBJ1-2,-,-,TGTGCCAGCAGCCCCGGCGGTGCGGGGGAGTTATATGGCTACACCTTC,CASSPGGAGELYGYTF
TRBV5-6,TRBJ2-7,-,-,TGTGCCAGCAGCTTGGAAAGAGTCAACTACGAGCAGTACTTC,CASSLERVNYEQYF
TRBV6-4,TRBJ2-3,TRBD2,-,TGTGCCAGCAGTGACGAGCGGGGGGGCCCAGATACGCAGTATTTT,CASSDERGGPDTQYF
TRBV29-1,TRBJ2-1,TRBD2,-,TGCAGCGCGATAAGGACTAGCTCCTACAATGAGCAGTTCTTC,CSAIRTSSYNEQFF
TRBV27,TRBJ2-7,TRBD1,-,TGTGCCAGCAGTTTTAAAACCGCCGGGACAGGGGGGATTACCAAGCAGTACTTC,CASSFKTAGTGGITKQYF
TRBV14,TRBJ1-4,-,-,TGTGCCAGCAGAGGACAAGCTAATGAAAAACTGTTTTTT,CASRGQANEKLFF
TRBV2,TRBJ2-5,-,-,TGTGCCAGCAGTGTTGAGTGGCAGGGGCAAGAGACCCAGTACTTC,CASSVEWQGQETQYF
TRBV4-3,TRBJ2-7,-,-,TGCGCCAGCAGCCAAGAAAGGCTAGCGAACGAGCAGTACTTC,CASSQERLANEQYF
TRBV2,TRBJ2-2,-,-,TGTGCCAGCAGTGGACCCCAGGGATTCACCGGGGAGCTGTTTTTT,CASSGPQGFTGELFF
TRBV7-3,TRBJ2-5,-,-,TGTGCCAGCAGCTTACAATCGACAGTTACCCAAGAGACCCAGTACTTC,CASSLQSTVTQETQYF
TRBV7-2,TRBJ2-1,-,-,TGTGCCAGCAGCTTAGGACAGTACGGTGGTTACAATGAGCAGTTCTTC,CASSLGQYGGYNEQFF
TRBV10-3,TRBJ1-1,-,-,TGTGCCATCGGGGACATAATGAACACTGAAGCTTTCTTT,CAIGDIMNTEAFF
TRBV25-1,TRBJ2-1,-,-,TGTGCCAGCAGTTTGGAGTGGGTCTACAATGAGCAGTTCTTC,CASSLEWVYNEQFF